A single sample is the source of the 14 T cell receptor beta chains below, sequenced in a study of blood T cell repertoires in COVID-19. Assay used: immunoSEQ multiplex PCR; TCRdb lists only in-frame clones, some missing. The sample has approximately 290,000 clones, around 92% seen once. The sequenced material came from peripheral blood. Source of these receptors: a woman in her 30s with COVID-19, enrolled during active disease.

The J gene is TRBJ1-2, the V gene TRBV4-1, with 8 bases fitting TRBD1. Germline V gives CDR1 MGHRA, CDR2 YSYEKL. Losses at the gene ends were 6 bases for V and 5 bases for J; bases not matched to a gene: 11. The CDR3 runs 15 residues. The CDR3 bases are TGCGCCAGCAGTTACAGTACCGGGACAGGTTATGGCTACACCTTC. It codes for CASSYSTGTGYGYTF.

The J gene is TRBJ1-4, the V gene TRBV18; D uncertain. The germline V gene has CDR1 KGHSH and CDR2 LQKENI. The ends were cut back, 3 bases at V and 8 bases at J, with 16 bases in the middle. The CDR3 length is 15 residues. CDR3 protein: CASSPVPSGEEKLFF. As DNA, the CDR3 is TGTGCCAGCTCACCGGTGCCCTCAGGCGAAGAAAAACTGTTTTTT. The variable domain in full, completed from reference TRBV18 and TRBJ1-4, reads NAGVMQNPRHLVRRRGQEARLRCSPMKGHSHVYWYRQLPEEGLKFMVYLQKENIIDESGMPKERFSAEFPKEGPSILRIQQVVRGDSAAYFCASSPVPSGEEKLFFGSGTQLSVL.

The rearrangement joins TRBV4-1 to TRBJ1-2, with a weak D call TRBD1 (6 bases). The CDR3 length is 15 residues. With 4 bases removed from V and 8 bases from J, the gap between germline ends came to 20 bases. CDR1 and CDR2 from the germline V gene are MGHRA and YSYEKL. CDR3 residues: CASSRPTGKREGYTF. The CDR3 DNA sequence: TGCGCCAGCAGCCGACCGACAGGAAAAAGAGAGGGCTACACCTTC.

The V and J genes are TRBV7-8 and TRBJ1-3, with D maybe TRBD1 (6 bases). The CDR3 sequence is 18 residues long. Germline V lookup: CDR1 SGHVS, CDR2 FQNEAQ. V shed 5 bases and J shed 0 bases, with 20 bases lying between them. CDR3 sequence (DNA): TGTGCCAGCAGCCAATTTGGACAGTTGACTTTCTCTGGAAACACCATATATTTT. This encodes CASSQFGQLTFSGNTIYF.

The chain uses TRBV6-1 and TRBJ2-7; D perhaps matches TRBD2 (5 bases). The CDR3 has 15 amino acids. The V gene lost 3 bases and the J gene lost 0 bases, with 12 bases spanning the gap. CDR1 and CDR2 (germline): MNHNS, SASEGT. The CDR3 region is CASSDAGTSSYEQYF. For the CDR3, the DNA is TGTGCCAGCAGTGATGCAGGAACTAGCTCCTACGAGCAGTACTTC.

The chain couples TRBV19 to TRBJ2-7; the match to TRBD1 covers 10 bases. The ends lost 6 bases at V and 5 bases at J; junction bases unmatched: 4. CDR3 size: 13 residues. CDR1 is LNHDA and CDR2 is SQIVND in the germline V gene (reference sequence). CDR3 residues: CASSRDRGDEQYF. The CDR3 DNA follows: TGTGCCAGTAGCCGGGACAGGGGTGACGAGCAGTACTTC. The entire variable domain, with the rest obtained from reference TRBV19 and TRBJ2-7, is as follows: DGGITQSPKYLFRKEGQNVTLSCEQNLNHDAMYWYRQDPGQGLRLIYYSQIVNDFQKGDIAEGYSVSREKKESFPLTVTSAQKNPTAFYLCASSRDRGDEQYFGPGTRLTVT.

The V call is TRBV4-1, the J call TRBJ2-3; D perhaps matches TRBD2 (6 bases). V gave up 8 bases and J gave up 2 bases, with 23 bases separating them. The CDR3 spans 17 residues. In germline, CDR1 is MGHRA, CDR2 YSYEKL. CDR3 sequence reads: CASRALGRSGDTDTQYF. The CDR3 DNA sequence: TGCGCCAGCCGAGCGTTGGGCCGTTCGGGGGACACAGATACGCAGTATTTT.

The CDR3 spells CASSFGDTTGELFF. The CDR3 region has the DNA TGTGCCAGCAGTTTCGGGGACACCACCGGGGAGCTGTTTTTT. The V gene is TRBV27, the J gene TRBJ2-2, with D possibly being TRBD1 (6 bases). Germline V gene sequence: CDR1 MNHEY, CDR2 SMNVEV (reference sequence). V dropped 3 bases and J dropped 4 bases, with 9 bases sitting between them. The CDR3 runs 14 residues.

This chain joins TRBV30 and TRBJ2-5; 9 bases match TRBD1. Germline CDR1 GTSNPN, CDR2 SVGIG (reference sequence). CDR3 length: 14 residues. The junction had 8 bases not matched to a gene; V was cut back by 5 bases and J by 4 bases. CDR3 protein: CAWEPGQGLETQYF. In DNA, the CDR3 is TGTGCCTGGGAACCGGGACAGGGCTTAGAGACCCAGTACTTC. The complete variable domain, with remaining parts taken from reference TRBV30 and TRBJ2-5, reads SQTIHQWPATLVQPVGSPLSLECTVEGTSNPNLYWYRQAAGRGLQLLFYSVGIGQISSEVPQNLSASRPQDRQFILSSKKLLLSDSGFYLCAWEPGQGLETQYFGPGTRLLVL.

The chain combines TRBV6-5 with TRBJ2-5; D is unclear. Trimming shortened V by 8 bases and J by 4 bases, and 11 bases separated the two germline ends. The germline V gene encodes CDR1 MNHEY and CDR2 SVGAGI. This CDR3 is 12 amino acids long. The CDR3 sequence is CASLASLETQYF. In DNA form, the CDR3 reads TGTGCCAGCCTGGCTTCCCTAGAGACCCAGTACTTC.

This rearrangement joins TRBV4-1 to TRBJ2-3; D possibly corresponds to TRBD1 (6 bases). Looked up from germline, CDR1 is MGHRA and CDR2 is YSYEKL. The CDR3 covers 15 residues. V was trimmed by 4 bases and J by 2 bases, leaving 13 bases between them. In DNA, the CDR3 is TGCGCCAGCAGCCCCGGGACATACCTCACAGATACGCAGTATTTT. Residues: CASSPGTYLTDTQYF.

The chain carries TRBV2 and TRBJ2-2; D ambiguous. The CDR3 runs to 13 residues. V was pared by 5 bases and J by 6 bases, with 10 bases between. Germline V lookup: CDR1 SNHLY, CDR2 FYNNEI. CDR3 sequence (DNA): TGTGCCAGCAGTTACTCTAGGCCCGGGGAGCTGTTTTTT. Amino acid sequence: CASSYSRPGELFF.

The chain couples TRBV19 to TRBJ1-3; no reliable D call. The V and J ends lost 5 bases and 1 base respectively, with 12 bases between them. This CDR3 spans 15 amino acids. Germline loops: CDR1 LNHDA, CDR2 SQIVND (reference sequence). The CDR3 DNA reads TGTGCCAGTAGTGAAGCTCTACTATCTGGAAACACCATATATTTT. Amino acid sequence: CASSEALLSGNTIYF. Supplemented by reference TRBV19 and TRBJ1-3, the full variable domain reads DGGITQSPKYLFRKEGQNVTLSCEQNLNHDAMYWYRQDPGQGLRLIYYSQIVNDFQKGDIAEGYSVSREKKESFPLTVTSAQKNPTAFYLCASSEALLSGNTIYFGEGSWLTVV.

The chain joins TRBV6-5 to TRBJ1-6; the match to TRBD1 covers 7 bases. The J segment lost 7 bases and the V segment lost 0 bases, leaving 6 bases of the junction unmatched. Germline assignment: CDR1 MNHEY and CDR2 SVGAGI. This CDR3 has 16 amino acids. The CDR3 protein is CASSYSWQGVNSPLHF. Here the CDR3 DNA reads TGTGCCAGCAGTTACTCGTGGCAGGGGGTCAATTCACCCCTCCACTTT.